This T cell receptor beta chain was retrieved from a study of B cell selection in AIRE deficiency. Here immunoSEQ multiplex PCR was the method, and the copy in TCRdb shows in-frame clones only, minus some. The data contain 23,000 or so clones, roughly 96% of them singletons. This CDR3 has 14 amino acids. V lost 6 bases to trimming and J lost 5 bases, with 16 bases between them. Looked up from germline, CDR1 is LNHDA and CDR2 is SQIVND (reference sequence). Conventional CD4 T cells were sorted as CD4+CD127+ cells. Material for sequencing was CD4+CD127+ conventional T cells sorted from PBMCs. This receptor was identified in a human donor in good health. The gene calls are TRBV19 and TRBJ2-5, with unresolved D. The CDR3 DNA follows: TGTGCCAGTAGGCCGTGGGGTTCGAGGGAGACCCAGTACTTC. Translation: CASRPWGSRETQYF.